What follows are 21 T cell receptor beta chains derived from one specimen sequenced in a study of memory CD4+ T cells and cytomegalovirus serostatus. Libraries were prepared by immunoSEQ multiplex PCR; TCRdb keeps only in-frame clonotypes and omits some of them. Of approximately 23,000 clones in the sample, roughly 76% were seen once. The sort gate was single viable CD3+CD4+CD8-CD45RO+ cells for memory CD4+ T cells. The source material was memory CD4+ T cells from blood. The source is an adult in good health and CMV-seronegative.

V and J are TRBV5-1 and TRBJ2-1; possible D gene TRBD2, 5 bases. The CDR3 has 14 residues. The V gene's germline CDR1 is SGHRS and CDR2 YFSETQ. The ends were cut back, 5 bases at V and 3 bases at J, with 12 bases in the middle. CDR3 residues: CASRPERSYNEQFF. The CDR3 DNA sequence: TGCGCCAGCAGGCCTGAGCGGAGCTACAATGAGCAGTTCTTC.

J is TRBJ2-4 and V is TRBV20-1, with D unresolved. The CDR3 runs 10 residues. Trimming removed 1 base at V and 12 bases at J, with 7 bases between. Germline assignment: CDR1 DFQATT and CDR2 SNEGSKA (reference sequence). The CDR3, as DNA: TGCAGTGCTAGAGTACGAGATCAGTACTTC. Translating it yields CSARVRDQYF.

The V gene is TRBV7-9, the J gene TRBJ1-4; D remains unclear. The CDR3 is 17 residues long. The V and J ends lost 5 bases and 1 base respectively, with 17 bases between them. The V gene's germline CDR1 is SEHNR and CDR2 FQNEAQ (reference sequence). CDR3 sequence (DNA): TGTGCCAGCAGCCGAATAAGAGGGAGCCTAACTAATGAAAAACTGTTTTTT. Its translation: CASSRIRGSLTNEKLFF.

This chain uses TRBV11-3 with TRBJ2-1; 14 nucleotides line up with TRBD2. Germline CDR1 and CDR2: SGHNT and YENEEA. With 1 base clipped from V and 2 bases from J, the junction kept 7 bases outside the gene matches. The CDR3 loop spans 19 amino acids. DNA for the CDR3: TGTGCCAGCAGCTTAGGGGGGACTAGCGGGGGCCAGGCCTACAATGAGCAGTTCTTC. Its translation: CASSLGGTSGGQAYNEQFF.

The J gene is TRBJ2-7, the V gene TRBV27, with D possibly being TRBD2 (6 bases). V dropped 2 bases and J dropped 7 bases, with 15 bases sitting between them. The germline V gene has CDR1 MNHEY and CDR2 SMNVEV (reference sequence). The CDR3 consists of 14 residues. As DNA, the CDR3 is TGTGCCAGCAGTTTAAACGCCGCTAGCGATGAGCAGTACTTC. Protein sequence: CASSLNAASDEQYF.

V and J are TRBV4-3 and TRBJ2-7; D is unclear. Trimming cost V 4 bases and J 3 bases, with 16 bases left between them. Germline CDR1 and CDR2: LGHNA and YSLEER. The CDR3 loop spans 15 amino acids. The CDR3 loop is CASSLDGAFLYEQYF. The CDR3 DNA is TGCGCCAGCAGCCTAGATGGAGCTTTTCTCTACGAGCAGTACTTC.

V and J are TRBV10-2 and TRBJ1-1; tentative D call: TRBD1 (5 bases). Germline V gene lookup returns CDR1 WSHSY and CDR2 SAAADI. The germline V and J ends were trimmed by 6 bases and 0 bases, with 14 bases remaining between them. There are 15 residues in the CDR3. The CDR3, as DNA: TGCGCCAGCAGGGCTTCAACAGGTTTGAACACTGAAGCTTTCTTT. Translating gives CASRASTGLNTEAFF.

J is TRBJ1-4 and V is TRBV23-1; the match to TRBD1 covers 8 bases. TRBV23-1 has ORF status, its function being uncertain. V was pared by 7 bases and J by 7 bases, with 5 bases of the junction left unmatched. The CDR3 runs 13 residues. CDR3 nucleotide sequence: TGCGCCAGCACCCGAGGGACAGGTGAAAAACTGTTTTTT. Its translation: CASTRGTGEKLFF.

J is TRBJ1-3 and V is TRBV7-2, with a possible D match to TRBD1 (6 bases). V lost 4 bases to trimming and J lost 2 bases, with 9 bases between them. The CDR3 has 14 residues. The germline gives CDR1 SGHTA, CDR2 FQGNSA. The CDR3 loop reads CASSSSGAGNTIYF. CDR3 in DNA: TGTGCCAGCAGCTCTTCAGGGGCTGGAAACACCATATATTTT.

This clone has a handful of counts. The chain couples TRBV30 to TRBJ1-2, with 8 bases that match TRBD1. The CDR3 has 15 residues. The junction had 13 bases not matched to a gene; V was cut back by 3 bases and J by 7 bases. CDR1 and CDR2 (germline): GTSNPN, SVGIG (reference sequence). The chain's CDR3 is CAWSPPGRQGLGYTF. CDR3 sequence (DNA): TGTGCCTGGAGCCCCCCAGGGAGACAGGGGCTTGGCTACACCTTC.

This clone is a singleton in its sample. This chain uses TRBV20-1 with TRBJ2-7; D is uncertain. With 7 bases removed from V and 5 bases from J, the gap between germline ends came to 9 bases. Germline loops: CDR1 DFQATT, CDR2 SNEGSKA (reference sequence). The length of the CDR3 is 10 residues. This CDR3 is CSVGFNEQYF. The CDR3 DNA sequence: TGCAGTGTTGGGTTTAACGAGCAGTACTTC.

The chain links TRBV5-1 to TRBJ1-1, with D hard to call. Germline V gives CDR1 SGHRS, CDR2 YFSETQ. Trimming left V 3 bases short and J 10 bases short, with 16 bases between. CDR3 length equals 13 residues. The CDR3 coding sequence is TGCGCCAGCAGCTCCGCCGCCGAGGGTGGAGCTTTCTTT. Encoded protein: CASSSAAEGGAFF.

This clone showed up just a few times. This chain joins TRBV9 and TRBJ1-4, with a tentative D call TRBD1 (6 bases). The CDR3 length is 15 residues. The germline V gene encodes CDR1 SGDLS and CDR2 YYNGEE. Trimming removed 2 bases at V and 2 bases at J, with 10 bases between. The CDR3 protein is CASSVTGLTNEKLFF. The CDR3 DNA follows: TGTGCCAGCAGCGTCACAGGGTTGACTAATGAAAAACTGTTTTTT.

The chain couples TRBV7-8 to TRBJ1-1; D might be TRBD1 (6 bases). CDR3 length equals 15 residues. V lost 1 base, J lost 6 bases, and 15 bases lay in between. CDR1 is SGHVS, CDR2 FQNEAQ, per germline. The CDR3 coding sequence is TGTGCCAGCAGCTTAGTTGGGGGCGCAAGATCTGAAGCTTTCTTT. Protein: CASSLVGGARSEAFF.

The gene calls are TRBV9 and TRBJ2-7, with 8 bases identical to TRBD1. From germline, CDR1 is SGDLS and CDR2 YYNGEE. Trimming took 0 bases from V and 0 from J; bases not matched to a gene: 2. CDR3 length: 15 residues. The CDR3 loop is CASSVGTGLSYEQYF. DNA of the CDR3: TGTGCCAGCAGCGTAGGGACAGGGCTCTCCTACGAGCAGTACTTC.

The CDR3 sequence is CASTPDRGGNQPQHF. In DNA, the CDR3 is TGTGCCAGCACCCCGGACAGGGGTGGCAATCAGCCCCAGCATTTT. The chain carries TRBV7-2 and TRBJ1-5, with 9 bases that match TRBD1. CDR1 and CDR2 (germline): SGHTA, FQGNSA. Trimming took 7 bases from V and 2 from J; bases not matched to a gene: 6. This CDR3 has 15 residues.

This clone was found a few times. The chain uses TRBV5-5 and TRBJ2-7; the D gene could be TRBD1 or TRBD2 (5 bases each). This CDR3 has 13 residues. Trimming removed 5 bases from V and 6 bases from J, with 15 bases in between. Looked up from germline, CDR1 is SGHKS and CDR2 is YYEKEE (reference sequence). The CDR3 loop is CASRKGTVGEQYF. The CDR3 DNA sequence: TGTGCCAGCAGAAAGGGGACGGTAGGCGAGCAGTACTTC.

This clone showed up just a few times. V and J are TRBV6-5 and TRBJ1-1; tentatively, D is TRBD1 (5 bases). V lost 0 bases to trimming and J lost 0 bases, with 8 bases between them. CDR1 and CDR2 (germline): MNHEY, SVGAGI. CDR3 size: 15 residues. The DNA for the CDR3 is TGTGCCAGCAGTTACTCGACAGACGTGAACACTGAAGCTTTCTTT. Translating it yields CASSYSTDVNTEAFF.

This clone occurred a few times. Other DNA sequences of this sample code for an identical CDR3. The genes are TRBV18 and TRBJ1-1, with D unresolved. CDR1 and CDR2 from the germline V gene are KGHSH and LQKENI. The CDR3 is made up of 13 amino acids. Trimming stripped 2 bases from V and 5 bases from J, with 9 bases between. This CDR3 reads CASSPDRTTEAFF. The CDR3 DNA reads TGTGCCAGCTCACCAGACCGTACAACTGAAGCTTTCTTT.

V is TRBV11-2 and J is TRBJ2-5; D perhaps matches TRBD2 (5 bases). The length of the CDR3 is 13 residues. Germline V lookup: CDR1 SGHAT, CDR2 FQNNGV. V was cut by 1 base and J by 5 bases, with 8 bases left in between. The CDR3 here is CASSLAGSETQYF. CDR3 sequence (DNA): TGTGCCAGCAGCTTAGCGGGGTCGGAGACCCAGTACTTC.

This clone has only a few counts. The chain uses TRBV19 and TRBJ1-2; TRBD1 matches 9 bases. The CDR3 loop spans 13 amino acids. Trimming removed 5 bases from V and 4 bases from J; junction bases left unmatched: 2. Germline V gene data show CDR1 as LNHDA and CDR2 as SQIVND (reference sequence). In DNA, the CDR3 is TGTGCCAGTAGTGCACAGGGGGCCTATGGCTACACCTTC. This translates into CASSAQGAYGYTF.